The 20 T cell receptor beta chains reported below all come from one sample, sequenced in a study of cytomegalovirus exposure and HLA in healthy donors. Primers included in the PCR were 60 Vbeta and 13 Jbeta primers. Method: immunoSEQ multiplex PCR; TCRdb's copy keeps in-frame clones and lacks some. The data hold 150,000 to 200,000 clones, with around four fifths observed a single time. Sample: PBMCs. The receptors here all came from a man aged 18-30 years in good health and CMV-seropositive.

The CDR3 protein is CASSLARGGRMPNTEAFF. The DNA of the CDR3 is TGTGCCAGCAGCTTGGCCCGGGGGGGGCGAATGCCGAACACTGAAGCTTTCTTT. The gene calls are TRBV5-6 and TRBJ1-1, with a possible D match to TRBD1 (6 bases). The V and J ends lost 0 bases and 1 base respectively, with 19 bases between them. CDR1 is SGHDT, CDR2 YYEEEE, per germline. The CDR3 is made up of 18 amino acids.

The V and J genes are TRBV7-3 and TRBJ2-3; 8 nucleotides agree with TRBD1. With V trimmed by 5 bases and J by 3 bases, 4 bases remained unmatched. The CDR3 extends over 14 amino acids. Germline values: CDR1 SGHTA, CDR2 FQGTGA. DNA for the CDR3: TGTGCCAGCAGCCTCCGGGACAGGACAGATACGCAGTATTTT. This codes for CASSLRDRTDTQYF.

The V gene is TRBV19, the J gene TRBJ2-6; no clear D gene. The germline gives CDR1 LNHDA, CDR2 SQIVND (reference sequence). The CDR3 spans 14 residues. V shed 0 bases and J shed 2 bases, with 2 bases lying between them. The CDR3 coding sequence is TGTGCCAGTAGTATAGATACTGGGGCCAACGTCCTGACTTTC. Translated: CASSIDTGANVLTF.

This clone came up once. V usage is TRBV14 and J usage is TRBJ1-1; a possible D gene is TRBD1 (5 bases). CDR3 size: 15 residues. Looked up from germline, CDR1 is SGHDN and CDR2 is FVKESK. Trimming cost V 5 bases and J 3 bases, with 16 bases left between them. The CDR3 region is CASSNQVWGDTEAFF. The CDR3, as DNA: TGTGCCAGCAGCAACCAGGTTTGGGGGGACACTGAAGCTTTCTTT. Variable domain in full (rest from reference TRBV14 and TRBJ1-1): EAGVTQFPSHSVIEKGQTVTLRCDPISGHDNLYWYRRVMGKEIKFLLHFVKESKQDESGMPNNRFLAERTGGTYSTLKVQPAELEDSGVYFCASSNQVWGDTEAFFGQGTRLTVV.

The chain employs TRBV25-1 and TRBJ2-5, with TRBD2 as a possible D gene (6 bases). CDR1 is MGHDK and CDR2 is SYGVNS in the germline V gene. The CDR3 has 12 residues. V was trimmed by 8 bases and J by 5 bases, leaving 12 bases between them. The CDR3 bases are TGTGCCAGCTCCCGGGGGAGGGAGACCCAGTACTTC. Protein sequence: CASSRGRETQYF.

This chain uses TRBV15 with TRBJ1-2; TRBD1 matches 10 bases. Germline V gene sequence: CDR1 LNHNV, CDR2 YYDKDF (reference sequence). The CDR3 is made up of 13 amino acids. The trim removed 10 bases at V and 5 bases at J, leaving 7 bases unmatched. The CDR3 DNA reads TGTGCCATAGGGACAGGGGAGGGGTATGGCTACACCTTC. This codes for CAIGTGEGYGYTF. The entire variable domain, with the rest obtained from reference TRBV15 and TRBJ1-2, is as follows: DAMVIQNPRYQVTQFGKPVTLSCSQTLNHNVMYWYQQKSSQAPKLLFHYYDKDFNNEADTPDNFQSRRPNTSFCFLDIRSPGLGDTAMYLCAIGTGEGYGYTFGSGTRLTVV.

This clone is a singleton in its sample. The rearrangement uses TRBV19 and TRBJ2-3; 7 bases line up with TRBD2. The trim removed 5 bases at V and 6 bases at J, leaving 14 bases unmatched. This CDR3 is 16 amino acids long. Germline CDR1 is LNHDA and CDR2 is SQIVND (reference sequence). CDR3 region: CASSLRLAEGVDTQYF. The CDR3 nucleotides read TGTGCCAGTAGTCTACGACTAGCCGAAGGGGTGGATACGCAGTATTTT.

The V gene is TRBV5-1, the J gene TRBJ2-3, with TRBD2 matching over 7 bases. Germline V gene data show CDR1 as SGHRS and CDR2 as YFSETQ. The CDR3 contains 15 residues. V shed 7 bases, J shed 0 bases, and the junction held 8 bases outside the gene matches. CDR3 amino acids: CASRGSGRSTDTQYF. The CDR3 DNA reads TGCGCCAGCCGCGGTAGCGGGCGGAGCACAGATACGCAGTATTTT.

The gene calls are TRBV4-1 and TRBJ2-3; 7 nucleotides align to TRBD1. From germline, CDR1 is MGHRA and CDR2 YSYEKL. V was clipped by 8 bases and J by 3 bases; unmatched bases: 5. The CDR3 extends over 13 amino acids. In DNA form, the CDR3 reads TGCGCCAGCGGACCGGGACAGACAGATACGCAGTATTTT. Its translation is CASGPGQTDTQYF.

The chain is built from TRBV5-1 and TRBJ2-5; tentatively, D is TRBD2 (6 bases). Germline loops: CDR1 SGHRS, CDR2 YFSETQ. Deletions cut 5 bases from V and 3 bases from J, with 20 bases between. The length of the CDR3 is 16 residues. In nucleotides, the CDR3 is TGCGCCAGCAGGGGGGGATGGGTCGGAACAGAAGAGACCCAGTACTTC. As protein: CASRGGWVGTEETQYF.

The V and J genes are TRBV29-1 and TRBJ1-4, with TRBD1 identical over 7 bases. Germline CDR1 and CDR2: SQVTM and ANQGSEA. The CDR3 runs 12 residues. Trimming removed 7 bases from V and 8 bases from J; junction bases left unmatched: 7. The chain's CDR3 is CSAGTVGEKLFF. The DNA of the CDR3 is TGCAGCGCAGGGACAGTCGGGGAAAAACTGTTTTTT. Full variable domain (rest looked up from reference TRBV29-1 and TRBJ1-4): SAVISQKPSRDICQRGTSLTIQCQVDSQVTMMFWYRQQPGQSLTLIATANQGSEATYESGFVIDKFPISRPNLTFSTLTVSNMSPEDSSIYLCSAGTVGEKLFFGSGTQLSVL.

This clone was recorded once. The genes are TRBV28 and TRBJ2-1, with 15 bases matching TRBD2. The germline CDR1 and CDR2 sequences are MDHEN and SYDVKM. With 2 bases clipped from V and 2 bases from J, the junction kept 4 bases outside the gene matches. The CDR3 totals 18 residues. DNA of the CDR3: TGTGCCAGCAGTTTACAGGGGACTAGCGGGAGGCCCTACAATGAGCAGTTCTTC. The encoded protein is CASSLQGTSGRPYNEQFF.

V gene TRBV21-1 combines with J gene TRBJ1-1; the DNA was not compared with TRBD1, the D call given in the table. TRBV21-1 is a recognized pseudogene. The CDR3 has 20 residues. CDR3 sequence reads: CASSKPSWSPWTPSNTEAFF. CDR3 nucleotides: TGTGCCAGCAGCAAACCTTCCTGGTCCCCCTGGACACCCTCGAACACTGAAGCTTTCTTT.

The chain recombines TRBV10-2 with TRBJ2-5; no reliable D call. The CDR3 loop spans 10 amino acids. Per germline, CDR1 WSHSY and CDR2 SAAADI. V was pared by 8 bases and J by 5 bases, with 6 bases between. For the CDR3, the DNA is TGCGCCAGCGGCAGGGAGACCCAGTACTTC. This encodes CASGRETQYF.

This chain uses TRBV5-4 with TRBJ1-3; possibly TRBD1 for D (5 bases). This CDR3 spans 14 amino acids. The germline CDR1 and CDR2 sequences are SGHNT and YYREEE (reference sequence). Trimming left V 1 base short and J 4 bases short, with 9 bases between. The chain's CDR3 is CASSLHGGGNTIYF. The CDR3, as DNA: TGTGCCAGCAGCTTGCACGGGGGGGGAAACACCATATATTTT.

Written as DNA, the CDR3 is TGTGCCAGCAGCGTAACAGCAGACCAAGAGACCCAGTACTTC. As protein: CASSVTADQETQYF. The genes are TRBV11-1 and TRBJ2-5; D unresolved. Trimming left V 5 bases short and J 0 bases short, with 10 bases between. The CDR3 is 14 residues long. The germline CDR1 and CDR2 sequences are SGHAT and FQDESV (reference sequence).

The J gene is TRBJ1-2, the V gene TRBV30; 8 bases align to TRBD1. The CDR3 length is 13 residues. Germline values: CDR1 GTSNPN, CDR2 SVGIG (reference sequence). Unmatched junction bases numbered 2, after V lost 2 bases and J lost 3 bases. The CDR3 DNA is TGTGCCTGGAGTTCGACAGGGGACTATGGCTACACCTTC. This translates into CAWSSTGDYGYTF.

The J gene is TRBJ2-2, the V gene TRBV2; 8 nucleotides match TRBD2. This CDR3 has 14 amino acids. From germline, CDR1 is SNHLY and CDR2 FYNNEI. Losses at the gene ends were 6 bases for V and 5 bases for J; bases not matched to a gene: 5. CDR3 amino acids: CASRGTSGTGELFF. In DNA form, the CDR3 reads TGTGCCAGCAGGGGGACTAGTGGAACCGGGGAGCTGTTTTTT. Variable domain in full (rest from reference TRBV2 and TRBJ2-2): EPEVTQTPSHQVTQMGQEVILRCVPISNHLYFYWYRQILGQKVEFLVSFYNNEISEKSEIFDDQFSVERPDGSNFTLKIRSTKLEDSAMYFCASRGTSGTGELFFGEGSRLTVL.

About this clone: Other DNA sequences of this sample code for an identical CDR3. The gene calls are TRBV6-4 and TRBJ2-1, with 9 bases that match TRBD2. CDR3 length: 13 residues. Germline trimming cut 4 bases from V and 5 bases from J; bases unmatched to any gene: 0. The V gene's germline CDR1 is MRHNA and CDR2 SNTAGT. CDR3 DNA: TGTGCCAGCAGTGCTAGCGGGAACAATGAGCAGTTCTTC. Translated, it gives CASSASGNNEQFF.

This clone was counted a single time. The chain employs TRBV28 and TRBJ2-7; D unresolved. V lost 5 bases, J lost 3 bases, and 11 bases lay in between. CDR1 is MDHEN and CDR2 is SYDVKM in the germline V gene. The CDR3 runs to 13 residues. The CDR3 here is CASSPQFRYEQYF. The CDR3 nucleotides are TGTGCCAGCAGTCCCCAGTTCCGCTACGAGCAGTACTTC.